The clone carrying this T cell receptor (beta chain) came up a few times. Its antigen is as yet unknown. These data are taken from a study of response to subunit inactivated influenza vaccine. Points from the study as a whole: The authors put forward the suggestion that each seasonal influenza vaccination may bring in only a limited number of new T cells.

MiXCR, run by TCRdb on the RT-PCR reads, gives a single entry per CDR3 protein. The sample records more than 450,000 distinct CDR3 sequences, 12% being singletons. V was trimmed by 3 bases and J by 11 bases, leaving 14 bases between them. This CDR3 spans 14 amino acids. The genes are TRBV12-3 or TRBV12-4 and TRBJ1-6, with TRBD1 as a possible D gene (5 bases). The source of this sequence is a man aged 45-65 years who received an inactivated influenza vaccine. Sequenced material: PBMCs from blood, taken on the day of vaccination. The CDR3 DNA reads as TGTGCCAGCAGTTTGGGTCAGGGTTTGCCACCCCTCCACTTT. This encodes CASSLGQGLPPLHF.